The T cell receptor beta chain under discussion was sequenced for a study of blood T cell repertoires in COVID-19. Produced via immunoSEQ multiplex PCR; TCRdb's table is partial and in-frame only. The sample records 150,000 to 200,000 clones, 70% to 90% being singletons. The germline V gene encodes CDR1 MDHEN and CDR2 SYDVKM. V lost 5 bases and J lost 0, with 13 bases in between. CDR3 length: 15 amino acids. Across under 25 US areas, participants ranged in age from about 18 to 100 years. Membership in each cohort depended on participant-reported clinical history. This TCR was sampled from a woman in her forties in a cohort exposed to, infected with or recovered from COVID-19 (not recorded which). Sequenced: PBMCs or T cells enriched from blood (not recorded which). The chain is built from TRBV28 and TRBJ1-2, with D tentatively TRBD1 (5 bases). The CDR3 DNA sequence: TGTGCCAGCAGTCCTCCCGGGGGGGCTAACTATGGCTACACCTTC. It translates to CASSPPGGANYGYTF.